This TCR beta chain appears in the sequencing data of a study of PD-L1 blockade in urothelial cancer. Overall study: The study started patients on atezolizumab at some point between 2014 and 2016, giving 1,200 mg intravenously every 3 weeks.

Synthetic TCR analog templates were spiked into each PCR. Generated by immunoSEQ multiplex PCR, the TCRdb table keeps only in-frame clones and is missing some. The repertoire includes 43,000 or so clones, 80% of them detected once, and 15% to 20% sits in the top ten. This clone was detected once. The length of the CDR3 is 15 residues. Trimming took off 3 bases at V and 5 bases at J, with 13 bases between the two ends. Looked up from germline, CDR1 is SGHAT and CDR2 is FQNNGV. The time point: pretreatment peripheral blood. Urothelial carcinoma in patients was locally advanced or metastatic. This specimen consisted of PBMCs, obtained around atezolizumab (anti-PD-L1) treatment. The V call is TRBV11-2, the J call TRBJ2-2, with no clear D. The origin of this receptor is a man aged 55 to 69 with urothelial cancer. CDR3: CASSFVQYQTGELFF. The CDR3 nucleotides are TGTGCCAGCAGCTTTGTACAGTACCAAACCGGGGAGCTGTTTTTT.